The entry below describes one T cell receptor (beta chain). Antigen unknown. A single record per CDR3 protein comes from TCRdb applying MiXCR to the reads. Seen here are nearly 450,000 distinct CDR3 sequences, about 33% observed once, and the top ten hold roughly 15%. This specimen comes from a study of T cell repertoires in cytomegalovirus infection. The wider study: From public TCR beta signatures came an indication of both CMV infection and matching HLA type.

Germline CDR1 is SEHNR and CDR2 is FQNEAQ (reference sequence). Trimming left V 5 bases short and J 10 bases short, with 20 bases between. The CDR3 loop spans 14 amino acids. Study results and caveats: The study identified carriers of CMV plus the relevant HLA from cumulative public TCR beta family frequency. The ex vivo response was dominated by HLA-C-restricted CMV-specific TCR beta clonotypes.

The sequence derives from a human donor in good health (CMV status not recorded). Some clones in this sample may be carry-over from other donors' samples. The chain carries TRBV7-9 and TRBJ2-5; either TRBD1 or TRBD2 may fit D (5 bases each). Sample: PBMCs. The CDR3: CASSTTGTAGDQYF. The CDR3 coding sequence is TGTGCCAGCAGCACCACCGGGACGGCTGGGGACCAGTACTTC.